Below are 20 T cell receptor beta chains sequenced from a single sample in a study of T-cell reconstitution after alpha-beta-depleted transplantation in children. Library preparation (for TCRbeta) was performed with unique molecular identifiers. TCRdb fed the PCR reads into MiXCR, producing one record per CDR3 protein. Of about 400,000 distinct CDR3 sequences listed, 13% were seen once; the top ten hold 4.3%. The sample consisted of PBMCs, taken from the stem cell graft. These receptors originate from a human donor who donated a stem cell graft to a child with Fanconi anemia.

This clonotype was recorded many times. The V and J genes are TRBV9 and TRBJ2-1, with a tentative D call TRBD1 (5 bases). V shed 0 bases and J shed 5 bases, with 15 bases lying between them. The germline V gene encodes CDR1 SGDLS and CDR2 YYNGEE. The CDR3 totals 16 residues. CDR3 nucleotide sequence: TGTGCCAGCAGCGTAGCTCTTAGGTCGACAGACAATGAGCAGTTCTTC. Translated, it gives CASSVALRSTDNEQFF.

This clonotype was picked up a small number of times. The V gene is TRBV10-1, the J gene TRBJ2-1; D unclear. Trimming left V 3 bases short and J 7 bases short, with 7 bases between. CDR3 length: 12 residues. CDR1 and CDR2 (germline): WNHNN, SYGVQD (reference sequence). In nucleotides, the CDR3 is TGCGCCAGCAGTGACCCGATGAATGAGCAGTTCTTC. Translation gives CASSDPMNEQFF.

This clonotype was seen only a few times. The genes are TRBV9 and TRBJ2-2; TRBD1 agrees at 8 bases. The CDR3 length is 16 residues. V lost 3 bases to trimming and J lost 4 bases; unmatched junction nucleotides: 8. Germline V gene lookup returns CDR1 SGDLS and CDR2 YYNGEE. CDR3 amino acids: CASSADRGGGTGELFF. CDR3 bases: TGTGCCAGCAGCGCCGACAGGGGCGGTGGCACCGGGGAGCTGTTTTTT.

This clonotype occurred a few times. The V and J genes are TRBV20-1 and TRBJ2-1; 9 bases fit TRBD1. This CDR3 region has 13 residues. Germline CDR1 is DFQATT and CDR2 is SNEGSKA (reference sequence). The junction had 9 bases not matched to a gene; V was cut back by 8 bases and J by 7 bases. The CDR3 nucleotides are TGCAGTACTCCTAGGGACAGGGATAATGAGCAGTTCTTC. Its protein is CSTPRDRDNEQFF.

The chain combines TRBV19 with TRBJ1-2; D call uncertain. The V end was cut by 1 base, the J end by 3 bases, with 9 bases between. The CDR3 consists of 14 residues. Germline V gene sequence: CDR1 LNHDA, CDR2 SQIVND (reference sequence). CDR3 sequence reads: CASSIGSKDYGYTF. CDR3 DNA: TGTGCCAGTAGTATAGGTTCCAAAGACTATGGCTACACCTTC.

This chain uses TRBV6-5 with TRBJ2-3; the match to TRBD2 covers 16 bases. With 2 bases clipped from V and 4 bases from J, the junction kept 9 bases outside the gene matches. The CDR3 length is 19 residues. Germline CDR1 is MNHEY and CDR2 is SVGAGI. The CDR3 loop is CASSYAGLAGGRGSDTQYF. CDR3 nucleotide sequence: TGTGCCAGCAGTTACGCGGGACTAGCGGGGGGGCGTGGGTCAGATACGCAGTATTTT.

This clonotype was detected a few times. The chain combines TRBV6-5 with TRBJ1-4; D is undetermined. Germline V gene sequence: CDR1 MNHEY, CDR2 SVGAGI. V dropped 2 bases and J dropped 6 bases, with 13 bases sitting between them. This CDR3 has 15 residues. The CDR3 here is CASSYPTLGDEKLFF. In nucleotides, the CDR3 is TGTGCCAGCAGTTACCCGACCCTGGGAGATGAAAAACTGTTTTTT.

This clonotype was seen at least ten times. The genes are TRBV27 and TRBJ2-3, with D maybe TRBD2 (5 bases). This CDR3 has 18 amino acids. V was pared by 0 bases and J by 7 bases, with 23 bases between. CDR1 and CDR2 from the germline V gene are MNHEY and SMNVEV (reference sequence). In DNA, the CDR3 is TGTGCCAGCAGTTTATCGACCGACCGTACCGGGGTTAGGTATACGCAGTATTTT. It is translated as CASSLSTDRTGVRYTQYF.

This clonotype was counted ten times or more. The V gene is TRBV9, the J gene TRBJ1-6; 9 bases line up with TRBD1. The length of the CDR3 is 15 residues. Unmatched junction bases numbered 3, after V lost 1 base and J lost 7 bases. Germline V gene sequence: CDR1 SGDLS, CDR2 YYNGEE. The CDR3 is CASSVSGQGNSPLHF. The CDR3 nucleotides read TGTGCCAGCAGCGTAAGTGGACAGGGGAATTCACCCCTCCACTTT. The complete variable domain, with remaining parts taken from reference TRBV9 and TRBJ1-6, reads DSGVTQTPKHLITATGQRVTLRCSPRSGDLSVYWYQQSLDQGLQFLIQYYNGEERAKGNILERFSAQQFPDLHSELNLSSLELGDSALYFCASSVSGQGNSPLHFGNGTRLTVT.

This clonotype was detected a few times. The chain combines TRBV3-1 with TRBJ2-5; D gene ambiguous. The CDR3 is made up of 14 amino acids. Deletions cut 1 base from V and 3 bases from J, with 9 bases between. Germline V gene sequence: CDR1 LGHDT, CDR2 YNNKEL (reference sequence). Here the CDR3 DNA reads TGTGCCAGCAGCCAAGGAGACGGTGAAGAGACCCAGTACTTC. Translating it yields CASSQGDGEETQYF.

The chain recombines TRBV7-9 with TRBJ1-1; D remains ambiguous. Germline V gene lookup returns CDR1 SEHNR and CDR2 FQNEAQ (reference sequence). V was trimmed by 4 bases and J by 5 bases, leaving 8 bases between them. This CDR3 comprises 12 residues. CDR3 loop: CASSSVRTEAFF. The CDR3 DNA reads TGTGCCAGCAGCTCGGTTAGGACTGAAGCTTTCTTT.

As DNA, the CDR3 is TGTGCCAGCAGCCAAGGGGAAACCCTGAGGGCTTTCTTT. It codes for CASSQGETLRAFF. This chain links TRBV3-1 with TRBJ1-1, with unresolved D. Trimming took 1 base from V and 11 from J, leaving 14 bases between them. The CDR3 loop spans 13 amino acids. Germline CDR1 is LGHDT and CDR2 is YNNKEL (reference sequence).

The chain recombines TRBV12-3 or TRBV12-4 with TRBJ2-4, with TRBD1 as a possible D gene (6 bases). The CDR3 has 15 residues. Trimming pared 3 bases from V and 2 bases from J, leaving 11 bases between. CDR3 protein: CASSFGGQPKNIQYF. The CDR3 bases are TGTGCCAGCAGTTTCGGCGGACAGCCCAAAAACATTCAGTACTTC.

The chain recombines TRBV9 with TRBJ2-7, with TRBD2 matching over 12 bases. The germline gives CDR1 SGDLS, CDR2 YYNGEE. The J segment lost 6 bases and the V segment lost 4 bases, leaving 11 bases of the junction unmatched. The CDR3 is made up of 16 amino acids. For the CDR3, the DNA is TGTGCCAGCAGCCCCAGACTAGCGGGGGCCTCCGTCGAGCAGTACTTC. This encodes CASSPRLAGASVEQYF.

The rearrangement joins TRBV4-3 to TRBJ2-3; TRBD2 aligns across 8 bases. V was clipped by 1 base and J by 6 bases; unmatched bases: 6. CDR1 and CDR2 from the germline V gene are LGHNA and YSLEER. This CDR3 spans 15 amino acids. The CDR3 is CASSQAVERGDTQYF. Written as DNA, the CDR3 is TGCGCCAGCAGCCAAGCCGTCGAGCGGGGGGATACGCAGTATTTT.

The rearrangement links TRBV20-1 to TRBJ2-5, with 9 bases lining up with TRBD2. The CDR3 totals 15 residues. Germline CDR1 DFQATT, CDR2 SNEGSKA (reference sequence). Germline trimming cut 4 bases from V and 5 bases from J; bases unmatched to any gene: 11. CDR3 loop: CSATPGGGAYETQYF. The CDR3 DNA sequence: TGCAGTGCTACCCCGGGCGGGGGGGCCTATGAGACCCAGTACTTC.

This clonotype has a count of ten or more. The gene calls are TRBV20-1 and TRBJ2-1; D is uncertain. Germline values: CDR1 DFQATT, CDR2 SNEGSKA (reference sequence). This CDR3 is built from 16 residues. Trimming took off 6 bases at V and 4 bases at J, with 22 bases between the two ends. This CDR3 reads CSAPSPGVRFYNEQFF. The CDR3 nucleotides are TGCAGTGCCCCCTCCCCGGGCGTTAGATTTTACAATGAGCAGTTCTTC.

This clonotype was picked up many times. The chain has TRBV6-6 and TRBJ1-4; unclear D gene. The CDR3 sequence is 13 residues long. Trimming removed 2 bases at V and 2 bases at J, with 3 bases between. Germline CDR1 is MNHNY and CDR2 is SVGAGI (reference sequence). The CDR3 spells CASSYVTNEKLFF. DNA of the CDR3: TGTGCCAGCAGTTACGTTACTAATGAAAAACTGTTTTTT.

In its sample, this clonotype was seen a few times. This chain links TRBV6-5 with TRBJ2-5; 9 bases align to TRBD1. The V segment lost 4 bases and the J segment 6 bases; nucleotides outside the gene matches: 3. Looked up from germline, CDR1 is MNHEY and CDR2 is SVGAGI. CDR3 length: 13 residues. The CDR3 DNA reads TGTGCCAGCAGTTCGGGACAGGGCAAGACCCAGTACTTC. Its protein product is CASSSGQGKTQYF.

The V call is TRBV7-9, the J call TRBJ1-1; possible D gene TRBD1, 6 bases. Looked up from germline, CDR1 is SEHNR and CDR2 is FQNEAQ (reference sequence). With 4 bases removed from V and 6 bases from J, the gap between germline ends came to 21 bases. The CDR3 runs 16 residues. Written as DNA, the CDR3 is TGTGCCAGCAGCTCCAGGGGCCGAACAGGGATCCCTGAAGCTTTCTTT. Encoded protein: CASSSRGRTGIPEAFF.